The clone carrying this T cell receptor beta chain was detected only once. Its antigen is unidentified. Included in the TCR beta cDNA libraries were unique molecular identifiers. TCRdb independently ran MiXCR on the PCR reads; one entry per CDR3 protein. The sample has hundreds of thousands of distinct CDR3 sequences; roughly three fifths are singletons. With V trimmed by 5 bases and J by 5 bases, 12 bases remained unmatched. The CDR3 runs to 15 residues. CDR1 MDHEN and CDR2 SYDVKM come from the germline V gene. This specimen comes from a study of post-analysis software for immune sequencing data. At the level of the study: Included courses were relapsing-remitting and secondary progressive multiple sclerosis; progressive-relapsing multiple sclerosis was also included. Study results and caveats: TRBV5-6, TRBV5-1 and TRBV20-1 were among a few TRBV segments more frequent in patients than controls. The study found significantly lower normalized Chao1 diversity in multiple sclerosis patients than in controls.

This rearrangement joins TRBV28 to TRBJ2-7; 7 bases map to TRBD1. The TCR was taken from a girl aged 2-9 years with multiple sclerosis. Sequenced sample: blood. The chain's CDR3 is CASSTRQGAFDEQYF. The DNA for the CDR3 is TGTGCCAGCAGTACCCGACAGGGAGCGTTTGACGAGCAGTACTTC.